A single sample gave rise to the 3 T cell receptor beta chains below, sequenced in a study of blood T cell repertoires in COVID-19. Generated by immunoSEQ multiplex PCR, the TCRdb table keeps only in-frame clones and is missing some. The sample shows some 220,000 clones, around 84% of them seen only once. The source material was peripheral blood. These receptors were taken from a human donor in a cohort sampled during active COVID-19.

For the CDR3, the DNA is TGTGCCAGCAGAAAACAGGGTCCCTATAATTCACCCCTCCACTTT. This translates into CASRKQGPYNSPLHF. The V call is TRBV28, the J call TRBJ1-6; D may be TRBD1 (6 bases). Germline CDR1 and CDR2: MDHEN and SYDVKM. Trimming stripped 6 bases from V and 2 bases from J, with 11 bases between. The CDR3 extends over 15 amino acids. Supplemented by reference TRBV28 and TRBJ1-6, the full variable domain reads DVKVTQSSRYLVKRTGEKVFLECVQDMDHENMFWYRQDPGLGLRLIYFSYDVKMKEKGDIPEGYSVSREKKERFSLILESASTNQTSMYLCASRKQGPYNSPLHFGNGTRLTVT.

This chain uses TRBV27 with TRBJ2-7, with TRBD1 matching over 8 bases. The germline gives CDR1 MNHEY, CDR2 SMNVEV (reference sequence). V lost 6 bases to trimming and J lost 5 bases; unmatched junction nucleotides: 9. The CDR3 sequence is 14 residues long. The chain's CDR3 is CASRRTGYIHEQYF. The CDR3 nucleotides are TGTGCCAGCAGACGGACAGGGTACATCCACGAGCAGTACTTC.

This clone has just one count. The V call is TRBV5-1, the J call TRBJ1-1; D possibly corresponds to TRBD1 (5 bases). CDR1 and CDR2 from the germline V gene are SGHRS and YFSETQ. This CDR3 has 13 residues. Trimming took off 2 bases at V and 11 bases at J, with 16 bases between the two ends. The CDR3 sequence: CASSFEGAPEAFF. CDR3 sequence (DNA): TGCGCCAGCAGCTTCGAAGGGGCCCCGGAGGCTTTCTTT.